This paragraph covers one T cell receptor beta chain sequence. Its antigen is unknown. This specimen comes from a study of CD8 T cells in Susac syndrome. The sequenced target, TCR beta, came from blood CD8+ and CD4+ T cells. Negative isolation was used for CD8+ and CD4+ T cells and FACS enrichment for TEMRA cells. The authors reverse transcribed roughly 0.45 to 1 ug RNA with random hexamers. Amplification of TCR beta CDR3 was carried out by immunoSEQ multiplex PCR, which covered 54 Vbeta and 13 Jbeta segments. Each CDR3 protein is one row after TCRdb ran MiXCR on the immunoSEQ multiplex PCR reads. The profile covers 200,000 or so distinct CDR3 sequences, with approximately 90% appearing a single time and less than 0.15% taken by the ten largest. Study-wide results and limits: Only a relatively small number of individuals were included in the TCR sequencing and HLA analysis.

Germline CDR1 is MNHEY and CDR2 is SMNVEV (reference sequence). V was cut by 5 bases and J by 2 bases, with 13 bases left in between. This CDR3 has 15 residues. The chain is built from TRBV27 and TRBJ1-5; D is perhaps TRBD1 (6 bases). The receptor was isolated from a human donor with multiple sclerosis. Sample: CD8+ T cells from PBMCs. CDR3 in amino acids: CASSPGGGGNQPQHF. CDR3 nucleotides: TGTGCCAGCAGTCCCGGGGGGGGCGGCAATCAGCCCCAGCATTTT.